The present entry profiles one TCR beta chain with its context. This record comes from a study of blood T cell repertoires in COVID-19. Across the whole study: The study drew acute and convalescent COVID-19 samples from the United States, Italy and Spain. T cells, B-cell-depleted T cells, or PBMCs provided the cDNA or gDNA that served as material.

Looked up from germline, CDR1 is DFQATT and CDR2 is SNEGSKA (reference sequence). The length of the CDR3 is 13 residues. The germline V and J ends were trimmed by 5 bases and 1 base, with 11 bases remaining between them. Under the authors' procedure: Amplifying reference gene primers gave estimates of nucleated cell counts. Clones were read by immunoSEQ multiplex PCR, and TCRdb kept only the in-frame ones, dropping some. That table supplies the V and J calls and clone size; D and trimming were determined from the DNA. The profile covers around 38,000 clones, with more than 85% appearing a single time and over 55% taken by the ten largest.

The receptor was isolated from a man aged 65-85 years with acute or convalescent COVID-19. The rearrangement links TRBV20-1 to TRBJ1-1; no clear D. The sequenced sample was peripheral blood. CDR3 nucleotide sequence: TGCAGTGCTGGTGACACTCCGAACACTGAAGCTTTCTTT. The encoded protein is CSAGDTPNTEAFF.